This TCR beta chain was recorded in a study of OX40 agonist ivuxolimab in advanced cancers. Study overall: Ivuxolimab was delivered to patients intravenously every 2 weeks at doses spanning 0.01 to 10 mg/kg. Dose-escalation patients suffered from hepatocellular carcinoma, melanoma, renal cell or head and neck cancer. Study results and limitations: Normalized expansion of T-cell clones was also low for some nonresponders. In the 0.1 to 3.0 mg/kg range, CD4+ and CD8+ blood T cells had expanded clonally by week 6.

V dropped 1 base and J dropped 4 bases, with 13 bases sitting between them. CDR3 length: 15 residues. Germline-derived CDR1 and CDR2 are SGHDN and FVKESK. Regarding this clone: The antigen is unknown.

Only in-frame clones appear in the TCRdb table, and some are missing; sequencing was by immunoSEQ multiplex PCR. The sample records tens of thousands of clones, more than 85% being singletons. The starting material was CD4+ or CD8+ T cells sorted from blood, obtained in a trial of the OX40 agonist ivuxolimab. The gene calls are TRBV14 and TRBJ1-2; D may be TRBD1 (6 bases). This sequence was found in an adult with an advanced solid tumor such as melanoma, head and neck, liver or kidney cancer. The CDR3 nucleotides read TGTGCCAGCAGCCAAGCTGGGGGCTTTGGCTATGGCTACACCTTC. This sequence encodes CASSQAGGFGYGYTF. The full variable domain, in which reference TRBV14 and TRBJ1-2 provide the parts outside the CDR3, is EAGVTQFPSHSVIEKGQTVTLRCDPISGHDNLYWYRRVMGKEIKFLLHFVKESKQDESGMPNNRFLAERTGGTYSTLKVQPAELEDSGVYFCASSQAGGFGYGYTFGSGTRLTVV.